This T cell receptor (beta chain) was profiled in a study of T cells in localized non-small cell lung cancer. Produced via immunoSEQ multiplex PCR; TCRdb's table is partial and in-frame only. The table includes about 33,000 clones, about 90% detected once. Study conclusions and caveats: Uninvolved adjacent lung had the highest recorded T cell clonality, with tumor below it. In adjacent lung, a median around 52 of the top 100 tumor clones were found.

Concerning this clone itself: Its antigen is undetermined.

The ends were cut back, 0 bases at V and 8 bases at J, with 14 bases in the middle. This CDR3 has 14 residues. The germline gives CDR1 SGHRS, CDR2 YFSETQ. The V call is TRBV5-1, the J call TRBJ1-2; TRBD1 is a possible D gene (6 bases). Sample: peripheral blood, taken before any cancer treatment. The TCR was taken from a female donor older than 55 with stage I lung adenocarcinoma. The CDR3 loop reads CASSLGGDRYGYTF. The CDR3 DNA is TGCGCCAGCAGCTTGGGGGGCGACAGGTACGGCTACACCTTC.